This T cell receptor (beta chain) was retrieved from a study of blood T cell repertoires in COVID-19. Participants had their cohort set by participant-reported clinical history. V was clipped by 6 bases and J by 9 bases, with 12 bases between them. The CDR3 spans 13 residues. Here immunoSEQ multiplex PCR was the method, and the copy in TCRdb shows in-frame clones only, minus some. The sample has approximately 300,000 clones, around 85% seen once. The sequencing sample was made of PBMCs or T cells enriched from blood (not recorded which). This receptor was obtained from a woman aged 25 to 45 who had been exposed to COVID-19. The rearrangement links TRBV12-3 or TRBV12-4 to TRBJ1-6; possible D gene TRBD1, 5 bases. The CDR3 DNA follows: TGTGCCAGCAGCCAGGGAGGCACTTCACCCCTCCACTTT. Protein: CASSQGGTSPLHF.